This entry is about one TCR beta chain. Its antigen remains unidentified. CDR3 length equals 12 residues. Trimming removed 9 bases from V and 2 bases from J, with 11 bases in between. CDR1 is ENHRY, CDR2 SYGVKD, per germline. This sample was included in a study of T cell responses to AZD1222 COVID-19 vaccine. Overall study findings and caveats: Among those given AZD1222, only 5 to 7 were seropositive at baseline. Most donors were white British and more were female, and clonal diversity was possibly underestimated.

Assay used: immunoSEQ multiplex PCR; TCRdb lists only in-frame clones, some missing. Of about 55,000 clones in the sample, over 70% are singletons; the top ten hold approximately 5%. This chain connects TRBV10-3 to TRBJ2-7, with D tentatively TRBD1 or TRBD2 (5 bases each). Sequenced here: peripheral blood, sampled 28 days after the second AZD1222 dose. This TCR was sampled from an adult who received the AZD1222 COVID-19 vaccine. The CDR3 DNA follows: TGTGCCATAGGGGAGAACGCCTACGAGCAGTACGTC. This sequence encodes CAIGENAYEQYV.